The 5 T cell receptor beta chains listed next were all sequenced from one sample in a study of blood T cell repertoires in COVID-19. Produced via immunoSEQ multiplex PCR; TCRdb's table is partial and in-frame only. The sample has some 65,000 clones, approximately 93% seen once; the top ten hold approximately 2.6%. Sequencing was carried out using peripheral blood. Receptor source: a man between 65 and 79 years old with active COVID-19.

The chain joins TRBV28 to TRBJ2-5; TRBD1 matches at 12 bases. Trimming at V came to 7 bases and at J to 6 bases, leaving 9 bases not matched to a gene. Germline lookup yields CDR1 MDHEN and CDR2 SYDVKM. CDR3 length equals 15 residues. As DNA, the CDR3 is TGTGCCAGCACTGAGGGGGGGACAGGGGGCCAGACCCAGTACTTC. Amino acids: CASTEGGTGGQTQYF.

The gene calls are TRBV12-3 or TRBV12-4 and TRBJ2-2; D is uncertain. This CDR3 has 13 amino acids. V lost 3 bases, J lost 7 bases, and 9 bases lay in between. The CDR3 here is CASSFYNYGELFF. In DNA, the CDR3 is TGTGCCAGCAGTTTTTATAATTACGGGGAGCTGTTTTTT.

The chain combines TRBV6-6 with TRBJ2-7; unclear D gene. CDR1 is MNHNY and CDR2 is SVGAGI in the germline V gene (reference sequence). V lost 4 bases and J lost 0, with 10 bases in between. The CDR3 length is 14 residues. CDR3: CASSLTTASYEQYV. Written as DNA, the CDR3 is TGTGCCAGCAGTTTAACGACTGCCTCCTACGAGCAGTACGTC.

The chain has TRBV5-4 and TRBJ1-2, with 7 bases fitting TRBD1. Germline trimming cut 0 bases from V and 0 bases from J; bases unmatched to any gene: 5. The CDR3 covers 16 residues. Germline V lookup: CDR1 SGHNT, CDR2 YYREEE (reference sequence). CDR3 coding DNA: TGTGCCAGCAGCTTGGTTCCGGGACAGACTAACTATGGCTACACCTTC. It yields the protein CASSLVPGQTNYGYTF.

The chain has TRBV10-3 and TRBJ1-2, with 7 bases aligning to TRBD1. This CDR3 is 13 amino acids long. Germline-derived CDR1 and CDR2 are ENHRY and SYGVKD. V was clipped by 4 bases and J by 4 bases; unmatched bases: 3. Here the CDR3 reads CAISADRLYGYTF. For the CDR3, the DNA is TGTGCCATCAGTGCGGACAGGCTCTATGGCTACACCTTC.